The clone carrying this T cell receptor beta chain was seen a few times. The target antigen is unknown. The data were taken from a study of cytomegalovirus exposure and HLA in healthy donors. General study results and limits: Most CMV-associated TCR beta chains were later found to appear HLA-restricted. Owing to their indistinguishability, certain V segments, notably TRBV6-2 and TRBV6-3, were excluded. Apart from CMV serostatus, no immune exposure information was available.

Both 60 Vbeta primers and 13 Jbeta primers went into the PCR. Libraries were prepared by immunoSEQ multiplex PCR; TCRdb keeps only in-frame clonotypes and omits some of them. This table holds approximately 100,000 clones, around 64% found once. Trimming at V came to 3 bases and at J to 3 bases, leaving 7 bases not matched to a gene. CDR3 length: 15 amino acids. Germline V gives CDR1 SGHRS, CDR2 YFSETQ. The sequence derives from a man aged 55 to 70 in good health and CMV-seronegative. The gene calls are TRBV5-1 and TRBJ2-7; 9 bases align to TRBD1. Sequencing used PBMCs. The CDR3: CASSSLGQGRYEQYF. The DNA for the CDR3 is TGCGCCAGCAGCTCCCTAGGACAGGGGCGCTACGAGCAGTACTTC. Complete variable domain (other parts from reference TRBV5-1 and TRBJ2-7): KAGVTQTPRYLIKTRGQQVTLSCSPISGHRSVSWYQQTPGQGLQFLFEYFSETQRNKGNFPGRFSGRQFSNSRSEMNVSTLELGDSALYLCASSSLGQGRYEQYFGPGTRLTVT.